This TCR beta chain was captured by sequencing in a study of T cells in Graves' hyperthyroidism and ophthalmopathy. Whole-study context: Peripheral blood draws took place at initial diagnosis, ahead of any treatment.

The CDR3 sequence is 16 residues long. Losses at the gene ends were 4 bases for V and 2 bases for J; bases not matched to a gene: 6. Using over 8.5 ml of fresh peripheral blood, PBMCs were prepared. RNA transcripts provided the source from which TCR beta CDR3 regions were amplified. Initially, a first-round RT-PCR of the TCR CDR3 employed the HTBI primer set. From the multiplex PCR reads, TCRdb called clonotypes with MiXCR, one entry per CDR3 protein. The sample includes fewer than 700,000 distinct CDR3 sequences, roughly 17% of them seen just once. This clonotype was seen ten or more times. The antigen is unknown. Study-wide results and caveats: Most expanded thyroid clonotypes above 0.001 recurred in blood. By a 13 V-J model, ophthalmopathy was set apart from stable hyperthyroidism.

This clonotype originated in a woman aged 18-29 years with Graves' ophthalmopathy. The material sequenced was blood. The V and J genes are TRBV12-3 or TRBV12-4 and TRBJ2-7; 12 nucleotides line up with TRBD1. The CDR3 is CASSSGQGAPTYEQYF. The CDR3 DNA reads as TGTGCCAGCAGTTCGGGACAGGGGGCGCCTACCTACGAGCAGTACTTC.